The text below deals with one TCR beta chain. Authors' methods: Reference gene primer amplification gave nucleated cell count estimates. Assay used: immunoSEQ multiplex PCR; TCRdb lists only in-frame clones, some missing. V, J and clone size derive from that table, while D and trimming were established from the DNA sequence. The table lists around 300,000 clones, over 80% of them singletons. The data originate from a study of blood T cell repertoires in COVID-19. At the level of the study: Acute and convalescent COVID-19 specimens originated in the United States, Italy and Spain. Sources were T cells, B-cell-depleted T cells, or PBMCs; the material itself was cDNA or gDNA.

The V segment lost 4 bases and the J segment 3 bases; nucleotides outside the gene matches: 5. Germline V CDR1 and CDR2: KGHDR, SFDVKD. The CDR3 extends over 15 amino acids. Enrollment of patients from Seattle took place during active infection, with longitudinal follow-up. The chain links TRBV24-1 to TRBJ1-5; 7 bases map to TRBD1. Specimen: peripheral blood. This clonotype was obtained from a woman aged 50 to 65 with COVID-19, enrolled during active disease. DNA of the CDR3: TGTGCCACCAGTGACCAGACAGGGAACAATCAGCCCCAGCATTTT. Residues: CATSDQTGNNQPQHF.